Each of the 27 T cell receptor beta chains below was sequenced from the same sample in a study of Tregs in tolerant kidney transplant recipients. Profiling relied on immunoSEQ multiplex PCR, and the TCRdb table lists in-frame clones only, not all of them. There are more than 45,000 clones in the sample, with about 0.85% held by the top ten. This specimen was CD4+ T cells from blood, taken before the transplant. The receptors originated from a human donor who received a combined kidney and bone marrow transplant.

Details on this clone: The CDR3 is cut off 3 residues early in the read; its end comes from the germline J gene. V usage is TRBV20-1 and J usage is TRBJ1-2; tentative D call: TRBD1 (5 bases). The CDR3 has 13 amino acids. Germline CDR1 and CDR2: DFQATT and SNEGSKA (reference sequence). CDR3 region: CSARGQWEGGYTF. CDR3 bases read: TGCAGTGCTAGAGGACAGTGGGAGGGGGGC.

A word on this clone: The observed sequence ends 3 residues before the CDR3 terminus, with the missing tail filled in from the germline J gene. The chain has TRBV19 and TRBJ1-3; D call uncertain. Per germline, CDR1 LNHDA and CDR2 SQIVND (reference sequence). The CDR3 totals 13 residues. V lost 5 bases and J 6 bases, leaving 11 bases between the germline ends. CDR3 bases read: TGTGCCAGTAGTCCCGGCGACATAAACACC. It is translated as CASSPGDINT. The entire CDR3 sequence reads CASSPGDINTIYF. The full variable domain, in which reference TRBV19 and TRBJ1-3 provide the parts outside the CDR3, is DGGITQSPKYLFRKEGQNVTLSCEQNLNHDAMYWYRQDPGQGLRLIYYSQIVNDFQKGDIAEGYSVSREKKESFPLTVTSAQKNPTAFYLCASSPGDINTIYFGEGSWLTVV.

With regard to this clone: The CDR3 end is not reached by the read, which stops 3 residues before it; the germline J gene fills it in. The rearrangement links TRBV6-1 to TRBJ2-7; no firm D call. Deletions cut 3 bases from V and 0 bases from J, with 6 bases between. The CDR3 runs 13 residues. CDR1 and CDR2 (germline): MNHNS, SASEGT. CDR3 in amino acids: CASSDHSSYEQYF. The covered CDR3 bases are TGTGCCAGCAGTGACCACAGCTCCTACGAG.

Note on this clone: The read terminates 3 residues ahead of where the CDR3 ends, so the germline J gene completes it. This chain connects TRBV6-1 to TRBJ2-7; 8 bases align to TRBD1. This CDR3 spans 15 amino acids. CDR1 and CDR2 from the germline V gene are MNHNS and SASEGT. J lost 1 base, V lost 1 base, and 3 bases had no gene match. The chain's CDR3 is CASSEGDRRSYEQYF. The sequenced CDR3 bases are TGTGCCAGCAGTGAAGGGGACAGGCGATCCTACGAG.

A note on this clone: Read data end 3 residues before the CDR3 end; the end is taken from the germline J gene. The rearrangement uses TRBV18 and TRBJ1-1; tentative D call: TRBD1 (5 bases). V dropped 3 bases and J dropped 5 bases, with 19 bases sitting between them. The CDR3 extends over 16 amino acids. Germline V CDR1 and CDR2: KGHSH, LQKENI. The CDR3 sequence is CASSPLAGGMDTEAFF. CDR3 DNA, as far as it was read: TGTGCCAGCTCACCGCTGGCCGGGGGGATGGATACTGAA.

Points on this clone: The DNA ends 3 residues before the CDR3 does, and the rest of the CDR3 is filled in from the germline J gene. The gene calls are TRBV7-8 and TRBJ2-2; D is perhaps TRBD2 (6 bases). The CDR3 has 14 residues. Germline V lookup: CDR1 SGHVS, CDR2 FQNEAQ. V was cut by 5 bases and J by 4 bases, with 11 bases left in between. The CDR3 bases that were read are TGTGCCAGCAGCGGCAGGGACTTCACCGGGGAG. The encoded protein is CASSGRDFTGE. The CDR3 as a whole reads CASSGRDFTGELFF.

On this clone itself: The read terminates 3 residues before the CDR3 end, so the remaining end is supplied by the germline J gene. V and J are TRBV5-1 and TRBJ2-2, with 7 bases that match TRBD1. Germline CDR1 and CDR2: SGHRS and YFSETQ. The CDR3 consists of 16 residues. V gave up 1 base and J gave up 4 bases; unmatched junction bases: 7. CDR3 region: CASSLSPQGSTGELFF. The DNA read from the CDR3 is TGCGCCAGCAGCTTGTCCCCACAGGGGAGCACCGGGGAG.

A word on this clone: The read terminates 3 residues ahead of where the CDR3 ends, so the germline J gene completes it. The gene calls are TRBV5-6 and TRBJ2-1; a weak D match, TRBD2 (6 bases). V was clipped by 3 bases and J by 7 bases, with 14 bases between them. Germline V gives CDR1 SGHDT, CDR2 YYEEEE. The CDR3 totals 14 residues. The covered CDR3 bases are TGTGCCAGCAGCTCGGCAGGACTAACAAATGAG. Translated, it gives CASSSAGLTNE. The complete CDR3 protein is CASSSAGLTNEQFF.

With respect to this clone: The read stops 3 residues short of the end of the CDR3; the missing end is completed from the germline J gene. The chain combines TRBV29-1 with TRBJ2-2; TRBD1 agrees at 7 bases. V was clipped by 4 bases and J by 3 bases; unmatched bases: 5. Germline loops: CDR1 SQVTM, CDR2 ANQGSEA. The length of the CDR3 is 14 residues. CDR3 residues: CSVGGQLDTGELFF. CDR3 DNA, as far as it was read: TGCAGCGTTGGGGGACAGTTAGACACCGGGGAG.

Turning to this clone: Coverage ceases 3 residues before the CDR3 finishes, and the germline J gene fills in the end. The rearrangement uses TRBV5-1 and TRBJ2-7, with D perhaps TRBD2 (5 bases). V lost 0 bases and J 5 bases, leaving 15 bases between the germline ends. The CDR3 totals 15 residues. Germline lookup yields CDR1 SGHRS and CDR2 YFSETQ. The CDR3 loop reads CASSLERASSNEQYF. Incomplete CDR3 DNA: TGCGCCAGCAGCTTGGAGAGGGCCTCGTCTAACGAG. Variable domain in full (rest from reference TRBV5-1 and TRBJ2-7): KAGVTQTPRYLIKTRGQQVTLSCSPISGHRSVSWYQQTPGQGLQFLFEYFSETQRNKGNFPGRFSGRQFSNSRSEMNVSTLELGDSALYLCASSLERASSNEQYFGPGTRLTVT.

Points on this clone: The read comes to an end 3 residues before the CDR3 does, leaving the germline J gene to fill in the end. The chain couples TRBV4-2 to TRBJ2-3; 11 nucleotides align to TRBD2. CDR1 LGHNA and CDR2 YNFKEQ come from the germline V gene. The CDR3 extends over 19 amino acids. After removal of 3 bases from V and 3 bases from J, the junction contained 14 bases not matched to a gene. The CDR3: CASSQPLGGTSGGTDTQYF. The part of the CDR3 DNA that was read is TGTGCCAGCAGCCAGCCCCTTGGCGGGACTAGCGGAGGAACAGATACG.

A note on this clone: The read is 3 residues too short to cover the CDR3 end, so that end is filled in from the germline J gene. This chain joins TRBV18 and TRBJ2-5; D is unresolved. The germline CDR1 and CDR2 sequences are KGHSH and LQKENI. With 2 bases removed from V and 1 base from J, the gap between germline ends came to 8 bases. The CDR3 spans 14 residues. The sequenced part of the CDR3 DNA is TGTGCCAGCTCACCAAACAGTAGCCAAGAGACC. This encodes CASSPNSSQET. The whole CDR3 sequence is CASSPNSSQETQYF.

About this clone itself: The CDR3 end falls 3 residues outside the read, so it is completed with the germline J gene. The chain is built from TRBV30 and TRBJ1-5, with a tentative D call TRBD1 (5 bases). This CDR3 is 13 amino acids long. Per the germline V gene, CDR1 is GTSNPN and CDR2 is SVGIG (reference sequence). V lost 7 bases and J 3 bases, leaving 13 bases between the germline ends. CDR3 sequence: CAFQGGDNQPQHF. The sequenced CDR3 bases are TGTGCCTTTCAGGGCGGGGACAATCAGCCC.

CDR3 sequence: CASSPGTSGFYEQYF. The sequenced part of the CDR3 DNA is TGCGCCAGCAGCCCCGGGACTAGCGGATTCTACGAG. The chain employs TRBV5-1 and TRBJ2-7, with 11 positions matching TRBD2. Read data end 3 residues before the CDR3 end; the end is taken from the germline J gene. There are 15 residues in the CDR3. V dropped 4 bases and J dropped 3; count of bases not matched to a gene: 6. The germline V gene encodes CDR1 SGHRS and CDR2 YFSETQ.

Turning to this clone: The read finishes 3 residues shy of the CDR3 end, and the germline J gene is used to complete it. The chain couples TRBV7-2 to TRBJ2-4, with TRBD1 as a possible D gene (5 bases). V shed 1 base and J shed 7 bases, with 11 bases lying between them. Germline V lookup: CDR1 SGHTA, CDR2 FQGNSA. This CDR3 contains 14 residues. Incomplete CDR3 DNA: TGTGCCAGCAGCTTAGAAGGGGATTGGAACATT. It is translated as CASSLEGDWNI. The complete CDR3 sequence is CASSLEGDWNIQYF.

About this clone: The CDR3 goes on 3 residues after the read ends, and that part is filled in from the germline J gene. The rearrangement joins TRBV29-1 to TRBJ2-7, with TRBD1 matching 8 bases. V was clipped by 7 bases and J by 5 bases; unmatched bases: 7. Germline CDR1 reads SQVTM; CDR2 reads ANQGSEA. This CDR3 is built from 12 residues. CDR3 DNA (partial): TGCAGCGCCCTGACAGGGGTCCACGAG. Its protein is CSALTGVHE. The full CDR3 protein reads CSALTGVHEQYF.

As regards this clone: Coverage ceases 3 residues before the CDR3 finishes, and the germline J gene fills in the end. This sequence joins TRBV20-1 and TRBJ1-5, with D possibly TRBD1 on 5 matching bases. Trimming cost V 3 bases and J 9 bases, with 6 bases left between them. Germline V gene data show CDR1 as DFQATT and CDR2 as SNEGSKA (reference sequence). CDR3 length: 10 residues. CDR3 protein: CSASQGPQHF. The DNA read from the CDR3 is TGCAGTGCTAGTCAGGGGCCC.

Points on this clone: The CDR3 end is not reached by the read, which stops 3 residues before it; the germline J gene fills it in. This chain connects TRBV20-1 to TRBJ2-1, with 12 nucleotides matching TRBD2. The germline gives CDR1 DFQATT, CDR2 SNEGSKA (reference sequence). V shed 5 bases, J shed 9 bases, and the junction held 8 bases outside the gene matches. The CDR3 extends over 14 amino acids. The DNA read from the CDR3 is TGCAGTGCTCCCAGGACTAGCGGGAAGGGTGAG. Encoded protein: CSAPRTSGKGE. The whole CDR3 reads CSAPRTSGKGEQFF.

On this clone itself: The CDR3 is cut off 3 residues early in the read; its end comes from the germline J gene. The gene calls are TRBV7-3 and TRBJ2-2; D is unclear. This CDR3 is built from 12 residues. Germline V lookup: CDR1 SGHTA, CDR2 FQGTGA. V lost 4 bases and J 6 bases, leaving 6 bases between the germline ends. The CDR3 is CASSSHPGELFF. The CDR3 bases that were read are TGTGCCAGCAGCTCCCATCCCGGGGAG.

Comments on this clone: The CDR3 extends 3 residues past the end of the read, so its final part is completed from the germline J gene. The chain joins TRBV7-2 to TRBJ2-7; TRBD1 matches at 11 bases. The CDR3 contains 14 residues. The ends lost 5 bases at V and 6 bases at J; junction bases unmatched: 6. The V gene's germline CDR1 is SGHTA and CDR2 FQGNSA. The part of the CDR3 DNA that was read is TGTGCCAGCAGCCCCTCGGACAGGGGGCTCGAG. Translated: CASSPSDRGLE. The entire CDR3 protein reads CASSPSDRGLEQYF.

Worth noting for this clone: The read comes to an end 3 residues before the CDR3 does, leaving the germline J gene to fill in the end. The gene calls are TRBV7-8 and TRBJ1-6; D may be TRBD1 (6 bases). The germline V gene encodes CDR1 SGHVS and CDR2 FQNEAQ. Trimming stripped 1 base from V and 7 bases from J, with 14 bases between. This CDR3 is built from 16 residues. CDR3 DNA, as far as it was read: TGTGCCAGCAGCTTAGTTCGGGGACAAGGGAATTCACCC. Residues: CASSLVRGQGNSP. The whole CDR3 protein reads CASSLVRGQGNSPLHF.

Comments on this clone: The CDR3 is cut off 3 residues early in the read; its end comes from the germline J gene. V usage is TRBV7-2 and J usage is TRBJ2-3; D is undetermined. The germline V gene has CDR1 SGHTA and CDR2 FQGNSA. Deletions cut 1 base from V and 6 bases from J, with 8 bases between. The CDR3 is 13 amino acids. The CDR3 spells CASSLGPGDTQYF. CDR3 DNA, as far as it was read: TGTGCCAGCAGCTTAGGCCCCGGGGATACG.

In regard to this clone: The CDR3 goes on 3 residues after the read ends, and that part is filled in from the germline J gene. The J gene is TRBJ1-1, the V gene TRBV7-2; 8 bases align to TRBD1. The CDR3 extends over 15 amino acids. Germline CDR1 SGHTA, CDR2 FQGNSA. Incomplete CDR3 DNA: TGTGCCAGCAGCTTTACAGGGGGGGGAAATTCCGAA. Translated, it gives CASSFTGGGNSE. The whole CDR3 reads CASSFTGGGNSEAFF.

Concerning this clone: The read ends 3 residues shy of where the CDR3 ends; the end is completed using the germline J gene. The chain couples TRBV10-1 to TRBJ2-2, with 10 nucleotides matching TRBD2. CDR3 size: 19 residues. Looked up from germline, CDR1 is WNHNN and CDR2 is SYGVQD (reference sequence). The trim removed 3 bases at V and 0 bases at J, leaving 10 bases unmatched. The CDR3 spells CASSDQLTSGDANTGELFF. Incomplete CDR3 DNA: TGCGCCAGCAGTGACCAACTTACTAGCGGGGACGCGAACACCGGGGAG.

Points on this clone: The CDR3 end falls 3 residues outside the read, so it is completed with the germline J gene. This chain uses TRBV7-9 with TRBJ1-2, with D maybe TRBD1 (5 bases). The CDR3 length is 15 residues. The germline CDR1 and CDR2 sequences are SEHNR and FQNEAQ (reference sequence). Trimming pared 3 bases from V and 2 bases from J, leaving 13 bases between. This CDR3 is CASSFPEGKNYGYTF. CDR3 DNA, as far as it was read: TGTGCCAGCAGCTTTCCCGAGGGGAAGAACTATGGC.

As concerns this clone: Coverage ceases 3 residues before the CDR3 finishes, and the germline J gene fills in the end. This chain connects TRBV5-1 to TRBJ2-2; 10 nucleotides line up with TRBD1. V lost 3 bases to trimming and J lost 5 bases; unmatched junction nucleotides: 10. This CDR3 contains 17 residues. Germline CDR1 and CDR2: SGHRS and YFSETQ. The sequenced CDR3 bases are TGCGCCAGCAGCTGGGCGGGACAGGGGCCCTTAACCGGGGAG. It encodes CASSWAGQGPLTGE. The complete CDR3 reads CASSWAGQGPLTGELFF.

As concerns this clone: The read stops 3 residues short of the end of the CDR3; the missing end is completed from the germline J gene. V gene TRBV7-3 combines with J gene TRBJ2-1; 9 bases fit TRBD2. This CDR3 comprises 17 residues. Germline-derived CDR1 and CDR2 are SGHTA and FQGTGA. The junction had 7 bases not matched to a gene; V was cut back by 1 base and J by 3 bases. The DNA read from the CDR3 is TGTGCCAGCAGCTTAAGGGCTAGCGGGACCTACTACAATGAG. Translated, it gives CASSLRASGTYYNE. The full CDR3 sequence reads CASSLRASGTYYNEQFF.